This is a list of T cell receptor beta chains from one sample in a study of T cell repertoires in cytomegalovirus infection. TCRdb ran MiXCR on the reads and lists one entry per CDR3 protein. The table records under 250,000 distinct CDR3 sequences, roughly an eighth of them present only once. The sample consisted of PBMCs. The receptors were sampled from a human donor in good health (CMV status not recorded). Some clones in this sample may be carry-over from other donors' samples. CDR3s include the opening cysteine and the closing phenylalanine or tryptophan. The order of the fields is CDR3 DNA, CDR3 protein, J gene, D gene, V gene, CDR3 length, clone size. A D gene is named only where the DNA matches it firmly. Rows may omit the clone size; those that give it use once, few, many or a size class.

CDR3nt: TGTGCCAGCAGTTACTCGCGGATAGACTCGTTATACAATGAGCAGTTCTTC; CDR3aa: CASSYSRIDSLYNEQFF; j_gene: TRBJ2-1; d_gene: .; v_gene: TRBV6-2/TRBV6-3; len: 17; abundance: many
CDR3nt: TGTGCCAGCAGCCAAGAACAGGGTGGAAACACCATATATTTT; CDR3aa: CASSQEQGGNTIYF; j_gene: TRBJ1-3; d_gene: .; v_gene: TRBV3-1; len: 14; abundance: few
CDR3nt: TGTGCCAGCAGTTACGTGACAATTAACACTGAAGCTTTCTTT; CDR3aa: CASSYVTINTEAFF; j_gene: TRBJ1-1; d_gene: .; v_gene: TRBV6-2/TRBV6-3; len: 14; abundance: many
CDR3nt: TGCAGTGCTCTAGCAGGGGGCACTGAAGCTTTCTTT; CDR3aa: CSALAGGTEAFF; j_gene: TRBJ1-1; d_gene: TRBD1; v_gene: TRBV20-1; len: 12; abundance: .
CDR3nt: TGTGCCAGCAGCTATGGCTTCCAAGAGACCCAGTACTTC; CDR3aa: CASSYGFQETQYF; j_gene: TRBJ2-5; d_gene: .; v_gene: TRBV12-3/TRBV12-4; len: 13; abundance: many
CDR3nt: TGTGCCAGCAGTCTGAAGGCAAACACCGGGGAGCTGTTTTTT; CDR3aa: CASSLKANTGELFF; j_gene: TRBJ2-2; d_gene: .; v_gene: TRBV2; len: 14; abundance: few
CDR3nt: TGTGCCAGCAGCCCCAGTAGCTCTGGGGCCAACGTCCTGACTTTC; CDR3aa: CASSPSSSGANVLTF; j_gene: TRBJ2-6; d_gene: .; v_gene: TRBV7-2; len: 15; abundance: many
CDR3nt: TGTGCCAGCAGCTTAGGACGGGGAAACACCATATATTTT; CDR3aa: CASSLGRGNTIYF; j_gene: TRBJ1-3; d_gene: .; v_gene: TRBV7-2; len: 13; abundance: many
CDR3nt: TGTGCCAGCGGGTACACAGATACGCAGTATTTT; CDR3aa: CASGYTDTQYF; j_gene: TRBJ2-3; d_gene: .; v_gene: TRBV7-2; len: 11; abundance: many
CDR3nt: TGTGCCAGCAGCCGCCTAAGCGGGGGGGGCACCGGGGAGCTGTTTTTT; CDR3aa: CASSRLSGGGTGELFF; j_gene: TRBJ2-2; d_gene: TRBD2; v_gene: TRBV7-2; len: 16; abundance: many
CDR3nt: TGTGCCAGCAGTCGGACAGGGGATAGAGGATCCTATGGCTACACCTTC; CDR3aa: CASSRTGDRGSYGYTF; j_gene: TRBJ1-2; d_gene: TRBD1; v_gene: TRBV14; len: 16; abundance: .
CDR3nt: TGCAGTGCTAGAGCTAGCGGGAGAAAGAACGGGGAGCTGTTTTTT; CDR3aa: CSARASGRKNGELFF; j_gene: TRBJ2-2; d_gene: TRBD2; v_gene: TRBV20-1; len: 15; abundance: few
CDR3nt: TGTGCCAGCAGTTTACTACCGGGACAGGGCTCCTACGAGCAGTACTTC; CDR3aa: CASSLLPGQGSYEQYF; j_gene: TRBJ2-7; d_gene: TRBD1; v_gene: TRBV28; len: 16; abundance: many
CDR3nt: TGTGCCACCAGTGACCCGACCTCAAAGCCTGATGAGCAGTTCTTC; CDR3aa: CATSDPTSKPDEQFF; j_gene: TRBJ2-1; d_gene: .; v_gene: TRBV24-1; len: 15; abundance: few
CDR3nt: TGTGCCAGCAGTGAGGGACTAGAGACCTACGAGCAGTACTTC; CDR3aa: CASSEGLETYEQYF; j_gene: TRBJ2-7; d_gene: TRBD2; v_gene: TRBV6-1; len: 14; abundance: .
CDR3nt: TGTGCCAGCAGCTTAGGAGGGACAGGGGGTACCGGGGAGCTGTTTTTT; CDR3aa: CASSLGGTGGTGELFF; j_gene: TRBJ2-2; d_gene: TRBD1; v_gene: TRBV7-2; len: 16; abundance: many
CDR3nt: TGTGCCAGCAGCCTGCGACTGGCCCAAGAGACCCAGTACTTC; CDR3aa: CASSLRLAQETQYF; j_gene: TRBJ2-5; d_gene: .; v_gene: TRBV7-2; len: 14; abundance: many
CDR3nt: TGTGCCAGCAGCTCCGGCTTGCAGGGGTCTAACTATGGCTACACCTTC; CDR3aa: CASSSGLQGSNYGYTF; j_gene: TRBJ1-2; d_gene: .; v_gene: TRBV5-4; len: 16; abundance: few
CDR3nt: TGTGCCAGCAGTTTTGGATCGAGGTCATACTATGGCTACACCTTC; CDR3aa: CASSFGSRSYYGYTF; j_gene: TRBJ1-2; d_gene: .; v_gene: TRBV12-3/TRBV12-4; len: 15; abundance: few
CDR3nt: TGTGCCAGCAGCCAAGATGGCATCCAGCCCCAGCATTTT; CDR3aa: CASSQDGIQPQHF; j_gene: TRBJ1-5; d_gene: .; v_gene: TRBV3-1; len: 13; abundance: .
CDR3nt: TGTGCCAGCGGATGGACAGGGACTAATGAAAAACTGTTTTTT; CDR3aa: CASGWTGTNEKLFF; j_gene: TRBJ1-4; d_gene: TRBD1; v_gene: TRBV28; len: 14; abundance: .
CDR3nt: TGTGCCAGCAGCAGAGGGGGAGGGACTGTAGAGACCCAGTACTTC; CDR3aa: CASSRGGGTVETQYF; j_gene: TRBJ2-5; d_gene: .; v_gene: TRBV7-8; len: 15; abundance: many
CDR3nt: TGTGCCAGCAGCCCAATGCCGGGGACTAGCGGTGCTACAGATACGCAGTATTTT; CDR3aa: CASSPMPGTSGATDTQYF; j_gene: TRBJ2-3; d_gene: TRBD2; v_gene: TRBV28; len: 18; abundance: many
CDR3nt: TGTGCCAGCAGCTTCTTAGCGGGAGGTTTCAGCTCCTACAATGAGCAGTTCTTC; CDR3aa: CASSFLAGGFSSYNEQFF; j_gene: TRBJ2-1; d_gene: TRBD2; v_gene: TRBV7-2; len: 18; abundance: many
CDR3nt: TGTGCCAGCAGTGAAATTCGGGCTAGAAACTACGAGCAGTACTTC; CDR3aa: CASSEIRARNYEQYF; j_gene: TRBJ2-7; d_gene: .; v_gene: TRBV6-1; len: 15; abundance: many
CDR3nt: TGTGCCAGCAGGGACACCTCTGGAAACACCATATATTTT; CDR3aa: CASRDTSGNTIYF; j_gene: TRBJ1-3; d_gene: .; v_gene: TRBV2; len: 13; abundance: many
CDR3nt: TGTGCCAGCAGCTTGGAGATAGCAGGGGGGGGCTACACCTTC; CDR3aa: CASSLEIAGGGYTF; j_gene: TRBJ1-2; d_gene: TRBD1; v_gene: TRBV5-4; len: 14; abundance: .
CDR3nt: TGCAGCGCCGGAGGGGGAATGGGCTACGAGCAGTACTTC; CDR3aa: CSAGGGMGYEQYF; j_gene: TRBJ2-7; d_gene: .; v_gene: TRBV29-1; len: 13; abundance: few
CDR3nt: TGTGCCAGCAGCTTAGTAGCGACAGGGGGATTAGATACGCAGTATTTT; CDR3aa: CASSLVATGGLDTQYF; j_gene: TRBJ2-3; d_gene: TRBD1; v_gene: TRBV7-2; len: 16; abundance: many